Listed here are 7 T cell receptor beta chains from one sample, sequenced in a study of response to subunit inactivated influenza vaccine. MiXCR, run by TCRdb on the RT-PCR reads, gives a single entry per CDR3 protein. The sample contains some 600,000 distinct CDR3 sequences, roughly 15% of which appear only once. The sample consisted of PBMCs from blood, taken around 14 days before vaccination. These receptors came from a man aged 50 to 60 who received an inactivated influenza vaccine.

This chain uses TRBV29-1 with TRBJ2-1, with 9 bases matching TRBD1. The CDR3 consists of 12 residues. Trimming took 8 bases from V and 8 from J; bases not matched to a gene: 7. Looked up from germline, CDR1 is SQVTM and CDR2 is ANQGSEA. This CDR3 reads CSLEQGAYEQFF. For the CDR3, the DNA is TGCAGCTTAGAACAGGGGGCGTATGAGCAGTTCTTC.

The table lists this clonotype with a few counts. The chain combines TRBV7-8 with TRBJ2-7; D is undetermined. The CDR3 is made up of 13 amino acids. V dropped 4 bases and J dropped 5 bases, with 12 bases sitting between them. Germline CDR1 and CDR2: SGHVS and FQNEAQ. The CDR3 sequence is CASSSQRTHEQYF. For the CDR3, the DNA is TGTGCCAGCAGCTCCCAACGCACCCACGAGCAGTACTTC.

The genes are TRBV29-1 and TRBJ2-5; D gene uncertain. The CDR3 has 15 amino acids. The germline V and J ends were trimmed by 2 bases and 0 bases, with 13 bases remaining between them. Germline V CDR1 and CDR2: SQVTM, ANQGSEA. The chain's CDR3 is CSVELGMRYQETQYF. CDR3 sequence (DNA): TGCAGCGTTGAATTGGGGATGCGGTACCAAGAGACCCAGTACTTC.

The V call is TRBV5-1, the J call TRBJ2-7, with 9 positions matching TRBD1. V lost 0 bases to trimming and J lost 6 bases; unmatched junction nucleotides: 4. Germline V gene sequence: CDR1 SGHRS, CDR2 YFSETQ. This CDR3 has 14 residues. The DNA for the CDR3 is TGCGCCAGCAGCTTGGGGACAGGGGTCGTCGAGCAGTACTTC. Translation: CASSLGTGVVEQYF.

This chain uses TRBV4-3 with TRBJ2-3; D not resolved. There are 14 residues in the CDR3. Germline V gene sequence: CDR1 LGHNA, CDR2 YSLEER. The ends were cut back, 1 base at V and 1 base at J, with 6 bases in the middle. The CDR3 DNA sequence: TGCGCCAGCAGCCAAGTATGGGGCACAGATACGCAGTATTTT. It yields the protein CASSQVWGTDTQYF.

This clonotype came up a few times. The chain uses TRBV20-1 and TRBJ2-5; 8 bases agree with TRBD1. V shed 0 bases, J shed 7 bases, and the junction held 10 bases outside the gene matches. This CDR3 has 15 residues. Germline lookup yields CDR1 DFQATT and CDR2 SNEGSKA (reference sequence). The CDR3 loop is CSARDPGQGWGTQYF. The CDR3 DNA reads TGCAGTGCTAGAGACCCCGGACAGGGCTGGGGGACCCAGTACTTC.

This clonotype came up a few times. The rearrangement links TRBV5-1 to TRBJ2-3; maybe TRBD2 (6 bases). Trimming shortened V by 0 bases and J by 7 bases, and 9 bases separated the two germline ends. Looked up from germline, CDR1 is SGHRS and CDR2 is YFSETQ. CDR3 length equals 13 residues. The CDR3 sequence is CASSLERGNTQYF. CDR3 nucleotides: TGCGCCAGCAGCTTGGAACGCGGGAATACGCAGTATTTT. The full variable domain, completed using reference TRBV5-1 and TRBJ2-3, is KAGVTQTPRYLIKTRGQQVTLSCSPISGHRSVSWYQQTPGQGLQFLFEYFSETQRNKGNFPGRFSGRQFSNSRSEMNVSTLELGDSALYLCASSLERGNTQYFGPGTRLTVL.